Below are 27 T cell receptor beta chains sequenced from a single sample in a study of CD4 and CD8 cells across lung adenocarcinoma regions. A single record per CDR3 protein comes from TCRdb applying MiXCR to the PCR reads. Among approximately 11,000 distinct CDR3 sequences, approximately 58% were seen once, and the ten largest hold about 85%. Sequences were obtained from CD8+ T cells from the margin of a lung tumor. All receptors derive from a male donor with lung adenocarcinoma. The CD4 and CD8 labels of this study may be unreliable.

This rearrangement joins TRBV6-1 to TRBJ2-2; D is undetermined. Trimming cost V 6 bases and J 8 bases, with 19 bases left between them. The CDR3 contains 15 residues. Germline assignment: CDR1 MNHNS and CDR2 SASEGT. CDR3 nucleotide sequence: TGTGCCAGCAGCGTACGGGCGGTTAGCACAGGGGAGCTGTTTTTT. This gives the protein CASSVRAVSTGELFF.

The CDR3, as DNA: TGTGCCAGCATTGGCAACATCGAGGCCAAAAACATTCAGTACTTC. Protein sequence: CASIGNIEAKNIQYF. This chain uses TRBV6-1 with TRBJ2-4; D gene uncertain. The CDR3 is 15 amino acids. Per the germline V gene, CDR1 is MNHNS and CDR2 is SASEGT. Trimming left V 7 bases short and J 1 base short, with 14 bases between.

Details on this clonotype: Germline is not matched at one junction end, which may reflect a read error. This chain connects TRBV6-1 to TRBJ2-3; 8 positions agree with TRBD2. CDR1 MNHNS and CDR2 SASEGT come from the germline V gene. The CDR3 is 15 amino acids. The chain's CDR3 is CASSGRAGGTDTQYF. Here the CDR3 DNA reads TGTGCCAGCAGTGGGCGGGCGGGAGGCACAGACACGCAGTATTTT.

The chain combines TRBV27 with TRBJ2-3; 8 bases are a match to TRBD2. V trimming: 2 bases; J trimming: 0 bases; junction bases outside the gene matches: 4. Looked up from germline, CDR1 is MNHEY and CDR2 is SMNVEV (reference sequence). There are 16 residues in the CDR3. CDR3 nucleotide sequence: TGTGCCAGCAGTTTACTTGCGGGGGGAAGCACAGATACGCAGTATTTT. It encodes CASSLLAGGSTDTQYF.

A word on this clonotype: Because the CDR3's place on the DNA is in doubt, the DNA is left out and the CDR3 is given as listed by TCRdb. CDR3 sequence reads: CASSVLTVGTGTQFF. V usage is TRBV6-1 and J usage is TRBJ2-2; the table's TRBD1 call for D was not verified on the DNA. Germline-derived CDR1 and CDR2 are MNHNS and SASEGT. The CDR3 has 15 amino acids, counting both end residues.

The CDR3 spells CASGSRGGRAGEQFF. CDR3 nucleotides: TGTGCCAGCGGGTCACGGGGCGGGAGGGCCGGTGAGCAGTTCTTC. This chain links TRBV6-1 with TRBJ2-1; 9 nucleotides align to TRBD2. CDR1 is MNHNS, CDR2 SASEGT, per germline. V gave up 8 bases and J gave up 9 bases; unmatched junction bases: 14. This CDR3 region has 15 residues.

This clonotype was picked up one time. This chain connects TRBV11-2 to TRBJ2-1; D not certain. Germline CDR1 reads SGHAT; CDR2 reads FQNNGV. The CDR3 has 14 amino acids. V lost 0 bases, J lost 9 bases, and 12 bases lay in between. CDR3 region: CASSLEFGVGEQFF. As DNA, the CDR3 is TGTGCCAGCAGCTTAGAGTTTGGGGTCGGTGAGCAGTTCTTC.

V and J are TRBV6-1 and TRBJ2-1; 7 bases match TRBD2. Per the germline V gene, CDR1 is MNHNS and CDR2 is SASEGT. The V gene end was trimmed by 5 bases and the J gene end by 0 bases; junction bases not matched to a gene: 13. The CDR3 contains 18 residues. The CDR3 loop reads CASSTLRSGTGSYNEQFF. The CDR3 DNA reads TGTGCCAGCAGTACGCTACGAAGCGGGACCGGCTCCTACAATGAGCAGTTCTTC.

This clonotype appeared many times. The chain recombines TRBV6-1 with TRBJ1-1; 9 bases map to TRBD1. This CDR3 has 15 residues. V trimming: 3 bases; J trimming: 5 bases; junction bases outside the gene matches: 7. CDR1 is MNHNS, CDR2 SASEGT, per germline. The CDR3 is CASSDPGQGFTEAFF. In DNA, the CDR3 is TGTGCCAGCAGTGACCCGGGACAGGGATTTACTGAAGCTTTCTTT.

This sequence joins TRBV4-1 and TRBJ2-1; weak D call: TRBD2 (7 bases). The J call may be wrong; the DNA end is better matched by TRBJ2-7. Germline CDR1 and CDR2: MGHRA and YSYEKL. There are 15 residues in the CDR3. CDR3 loop: CASSLEGGGAYEQYF. CDR3 coding DNA: TGCGCCAGCAGCCTCGAGGGGGGAGGGGCCTACGAGCAGTACTTC.

The J gene is TRBJ2-1, the V gene TRBV10-1, with D maybe TRBD1 (6 bases). The V gene's germline CDR1 is WNHNN and CDR2 SYGVQD (reference sequence). V shed 0 bases and J shed 4 bases, with 10 bases lying between them. This CDR3 is built from 15 residues. CDR3 protein: CASSESGQRYNEQFF. The CDR3 DNA sequence: TGCGCCAGCAGTGAGTCTGGACAGCGTTACAATGAGCAGTTCTTC.

The chain has TRBV6-1 and TRBJ2-6; tentative D call: TRBD2 (5 bases). Per the germline V gene, CDR1 is MNHNS and CDR2 is SASEGT. The V and J ends lost 8 bases and 0 bases respectively, with 14 bases between them. CDR3 length: 16 amino acids. The CDR3 loop is CASEASLSSGANVLTF. The CDR3 coding sequence is TGTGCCAGCGAAGCTAGCCTCTCCTCTGGGGCCAACGTCCTGACTTTC.

The rearrangement links TRBV10-3 to TRBJ2-1, with D possibly TRBD2 on 7 matching bases. TRBJ2-5 explains the end of the DNA better; the J call may be wrong. This CDR3 spans 14 amino acids. Germline V gene lookup returns CDR1 ENHRY and CDR2 SYGVKD. Here the CDR3 reads CAISPGSWEGAQYF. As DNA, the CDR3 is TGTGCCATCAGCCCCGGGAGTTGGGAGGGGGCCCAGTACTTC.

The chain links TRBV6-5 to TRBJ2-3; unclear D gene. The CDR3 covers 16 residues. Trimming stripped 0 bases from V and 4 bases from J, with 14 bases between. Germline V gives CDR1 MNHEY, CDR2 SVGAGI. This CDR3 is CASSYSPASPPDTQYF. The DNA of the CDR3 is TGTGCCAGCAGTTACTCCCCTGCTTCCCCGCCAGATACGCAGTATTTT.

Turning to this clonotype: The junction departs from the called germline gene at one end, perhaps through a read error. This chain uses TRBV6-1 with TRBJ2-4; the D gene is possibly TRBD2 (6 bases). Germline CDR1 is MNHNS and CDR2 is SASEGT. CDR3 length equals 16 residues. CDR3 DNA: TGTGCCAGCAGTGAAGCGGGGACGGGGGTCAGAAATATGCAGTATTTC. It codes for CASSEAGTGVRNMQYF.

The chain employs TRBV6-1 and TRBJ2-3, with TRBD2 matching over 10 bases. The V gene end was trimmed by 5 bases and the J gene end by 0 bases; junction bases not matched to a gene: 5. This CDR3 comprises 16 residues. Germline-derived CDR1 and CDR2 are MNHNS and SASEGT. The CDR3 reads CASSQGLAASTDTQYF. Written as DNA, the CDR3 is TGTGCCAGCAGTCAAGGACTAGCGGCTAGCACAGATACGCAGTATTTT.

This clonotype has more than one count but fewer than ten. The junction does not match germline at one end; this may be a read error. The chain carries TRBV6-1 and TRBJ2-3; 10 bases agree with TRBD1. The germline gives CDR1 MNHNS, CDR2 SASEGT. The CDR3 is made up of 16 amino acids. Written as DNA, the CDR3 is TGTGCCAGCAGGGGAGCCGGGACAGGGGTTGGGGATACGCAGTATTTC. It encodes CASRGAGTGVGDTQYF.

This sequence joins TRBV4-1 and TRBJ2-5, with 12 positions matching TRBD1. Trimming took 4 bases from V and 5 from J; bases not matched to a gene: 5. This CDR3 spans 15 amino acids. Per the germline V gene, CDR1 is MGHRA and CDR2 is YSYEKL. The CDR3 loop reads CASSRGTGGMETQYF. The CDR3, as DNA: TGCGCCAGCAGCCGAGGGACAGGGGGCATGGAGACCCAGTACTTC.

V gene TRBV6-1 combines with J gene TRBJ2-2; no definite D call. Trimming took off 6 bases at V and 5 bases at J, with 7 bases between the two ends. The CDR3 extends over 12 amino acids. Germline loops: CDR1 MNHNS, CDR2 SASEGT. The CDR3 DNA follows: TGTGCCAGCAGGCTCTATACCGGGGAGCTGTTTTTT. Its protein is CASRLYTGELFF.

The chain employs TRBV7-2 and TRBJ2-2, with D tentatively TRBD1 (6 bases). Trimming removed 10 bases from V and 0 bases from J, with 12 bases in between. The CDR3 is 14 residues long. Germline-derived CDR1 and CDR2 are SGHTA and FQGNSA. The CDR3 loop is CATPGQTNTGELFF. The CDR3 DNA reads as TGTGCCACCCCAGGACAGACGAACACCGGGGAGCTGTTTTTT.

J is TRBJ2-1 and V is TRBV6-1, with 7 positions matching TRBD2. The J call may be mistaken, given a closer DNA end match to TRBJ2-3. Germline lookup yields CDR1 MNHNS and CDR2 SASEGT. The CDR3 spans 16 residues. The CDR3: CASSEAGSGVQDTQYF. The CDR3 DNA reads as TGTGCCAGCAGTGAAGCCGGGAGCGGGGTCCAAGATACGCAGTATTTT.

The rearrangement links TRBV20-1 to TRBJ2-2, with 10 nucleotides matching TRBD2. Germline CDR1 reads DFQATT; CDR2 reads SNEGSKA (reference sequence). The V gene end was trimmed by 6 bases and the J gene end by 4 bases; junction bases not matched to a gene: 5. The CDR3 totals 14 residues. Written as DNA, the CDR3 is TGCAGTGCAGTAGCGGGAGGCCCCACCGGGGAGCTGTTTTTT. Translated: CSAVAGGPTGELFF.

The chain recombines TRBV10-2 with TRBJ2-5, with 8 positions matching TRBD2. Judging by the DNA end, TRBJ2-7 fits better; the J call may be wrong. This CDR3 has 14 residues. Germline lookup yields CDR1 WSHSY and CDR2 SAAADI. This chain's CDR3 is CASSASGGFYEQYF. In nucleotides, the CDR3 is TGCGCCAGCAGTGCGTCGGGAGGGTTCTACGAGCAGTACTTC.

The V gene is TRBV3-1, the J gene TRBJ2-1; D ambiguous. Germline lookup yields CDR1 LGHDT and CDR2 YNNKEL (reference sequence). The CDR3 loop spans 13 amino acids. The germline V and J ends were trimmed by 1 base and 13 bases, with 14 bases remaining between them. Here the CDR3 reads CASSQGRKETQFF. DNA of the CDR3: TGTGCCAGCAGCCAAGGCCGGAAAGAGACCCAGTTCTTC.

Points on this clonotype: Germline is not matched at one junction end, which may reflect a read error. The CDR3 DNA reads TGTGCCAGCAGTTCCCCCCCAGAGACGCAGTATTTT. Translating gives CASSSPPETQYF. This chain uses TRBV6-5 with TRBJ2-3, with unresolved D. CDR1 is MNHEY and CDR2 is SVGAGI in the germline V gene. This CDR3 contains 12 residues.

The genes are TRBV29-1 and TRBJ2-3; a weak D match, TRBD1 (6 bases). V lost 6 bases and J lost 2, with 12 bases in between. The germline V gene encodes CDR1 SQVTM and CDR2 ANQGSEA. The CDR3 covers 13 residues. CDR3 sequence reads: CSVNRDPTDTQYF. The DNA for the CDR3 is TGCAGCGTAAACAGGGACCCCACAGATACGCAGTATTTT.

This chain connects TRBV4-1 to TRBJ2-3, with D perhaps assigned TRBD1 or TRBD2 (6 bases each). TRBJ2-7 explains the end of the DNA better; the J call may be wrong. The CDR3 sequence is 15 residues long. CDR1 MGHRA and CDR2 YSYEKL come from the germline V gene. The CDR3 DNA reads TGCGCCGGCGGGCACGGGGGCCGTGGCACAGATACGCAGTACTTC. Protein product: CAGGHGGRGTDTQYF.